This note documents a single T cell receptor (beta chain) sequence. This clonotype occurred a few times. No antigen is known for it. No much larger clone is present one base from it, and per-base qualities are unavailable. Taken from the germline V gene, the CDR1 and CDR2 loops are ENHRY and SYGVKD. V loses 2 bases, J loses 3 bases, and the germline ends lie 7 bases apart. Spanning cysteine to phenylalanine, the CDR3 consists of 13 amino acids. CDR3 DNA is the only sequence kept; it has 39 bases, read in frame from the first base. The source of the sample is a study of blood T cells in healthy people across ages (dated by TCRdb to between 2015 and 2016). The study in broad terms: In model experiments, template switching captured roughly one uniquely barcoded TCR beta cDNA molecule for every two T cells. Donors were grouped into four age groups: young (average roughly 17 years), middle-aged (39), aged (around 66) and long-lived (approximately 82). To avoid experimental bias, donors of different ages were spread randomly across the sequencing lanes. To track age-related changes in TCR beta repertoire diversity, the study relied on deep sequencing normalized with unique cDNA molecular identifiers. The study analyzed two additional independent replicas of 1 million unique cDNA reads from the same blood draw for two donors, one aged 18 to 29 and one aged 80 or older.

Findings and caveats that apply to the study as a whole: Compared with the aged group, the long-lived group had more naive CD4+ T cells, fewer expanded clones and increased TCR diversity, suggesting age selection. Conclusive comparison of naive and antigen-experienced compartments was prevented by the profiling of bulk unsorted PBMCs. Because donor CMV infection status was unknown, age-related changes in expanded clonotypes were potentially confounded. Total diversity estimates from one million sequenced T cells were considered lower bounds and underestimates. As age increased, observed TCR beta diversity per million T cells dropped in a roughly linear way, and a significant reduction was already evident by age 40. Observed TCR beta diversity correlated strongly with the percentage of naive T cells measured by flow cytometry.

The 39 donors, aged 6 to 90 years, were systemically healthy Caucasian individuals from Russia. Ten milliliters of peripheral blood were drawn from each donor into EDTA-treated Vacutainer tubes. Ficoll-Paque density-gradient centrifugation was used to isolate PBMCs, with at least 7 million per sample. Trizol reagent was used to extract total RNA from the PBMCs, yielding at least 5 micrograms per sample. Naive CD45RAhigh/CD27high T cell percentages were measured by flow cytometry on a PBMC aliquot from every donor. The receptor library was made with 5' RACE. This sample was sequenced with an Illumina HiSeq 2500. A second about 7 to 11 cycle PCR used a sample-barcoded 5' primer and a J-beta primer mix. A unique molecular identifier was introduced onto each TCR beta cDNA molecule by a template-switch 5' adaptor carrying 12 random nucleotides. Each sample yielded at least 2.5 million CDR3-containing paired-end reads. All of the RNA was converted into first-strand cDNA using the Mint cDNA synthesis kit, with a TRBC-specific oligonucleotide serving as the primer. Following uracil-DNA glycosylase treatment, all cDNA underwent a first 18-cycle PCR with the universal primers M1SS and BC2_uni_R. In the authors' own workflow: Normalization of each sample was performed by random selection of 1 million high-quality reads, each carrying a distinct molecular identifier. Instead of being binned into consensus sequences, reads that shared molecular identifiers were thrown out. MiTCR, set to a Q25 quality threshold and the strictest error-elimination algorithm, was used for CDR3 identification, clonotype clustering and error correction. A nonparametric unseen species model with Euler transformation was used to estimate a lower bound on total TCR beta diversity. TCRdb trimmed the raw reads at Q25, called clones with MiXCR and kept productive beta chains. Rows merge per CDR3 protein into single entries with the most common DNA and genes. These V and J calls are TCRdb output, not the study's own analysis. The sample table contains roughly 790,000 distinct CDR3 sequences; only one count was recorded for around 40% of them. The biggest ten clones account for under 25% of the sample.

The rearranged segments are TRBV10-3 and TRBJ1-2, with TRBD1 as a weak D call on 6 bases. The TCR was taken from a woman in her sixties or seventies in good health. The sequenced material came from blood. CDR3 reads: CAISERTDYGYTF. In nucleotide form, the sequence is TGTGCCATCAGTGAGAGGACAGACTATGGCTACACCTTC.